The rows below give T cell receptor beta chains drawn from one sample of a study of blood T cell repertoires in COVID-19. Generated by immunoSEQ multiplex PCR, the TCRdb table keeps only in-frame clones and is missing some. Seen here are approximately 97,000 clones, about 91% observed once, and the top ten hold around 4%. Input material: peripheral blood. These TCRs come from a young man with acute or convalescent COVID-19. CDR3s include the opening cysteine and the closing phenylalanine or tryptophan. Each record gives: V gene, J gene, clone size, D gene, CDR3 DNA, CDR3 protein. A D gene is named only where the DNA matches it firmly. Clone size is stated in some rows and not others, as once, few, many or a class when expanded.

V gene: TRBV10-3; J gene: TRBJ2-1; clone size: .; D gene: .; CDR3 DNA: TGTGCCATCAGTGAGTCGAAGACAGGGAGGTCCAATGAGCAGTTCTTC; CDR3 protein: CAISESKTGRSNEQFF
V gene: TRBV9; J gene: TRBJ1-2; clone size: .; D gene: .; CDR3 DNA: TGTGCCAGCAGCGTAGGCGGGATGAATCCCCTCTATGGCTACACCTTC; CDR3 protein: CASSVGGMNPLYGYTF
V gene: TRBV25-1; J gene: TRBJ2-1; clone size: .; D gene: TRBD2; CDR3 DNA: TGTGCCAGCAGTGAATATAGTGTAGCGGGAGATGAGCAGTTCTTC; CDR3 protein: CASSEYSVAGDEQFF
V gene: TRBV6-5; J gene: TRBJ2-3; clone size: .; D gene: TRBD2; CDR3 DNA: TGTGCCAGCAGTTTGCGGGGGGGCACAGATACGCAGTATTTT; CDR3 protein: CASSLRGGTDTQYF
V gene: TRBV24-1; J gene: TRBJ2-2; clone size: .; D gene: .; CDR3 DNA: TGTGCCACCAGTGATTTCAGGACAGCTACCGGGGAGCTGTTTTTT; CDR3 protein: CATSDFRTATGELFF
V gene: TRBV11-2; J gene: TRBJ2-1; clone size: .; D gene: .; CDR3 DNA: TGTGCCAGCAGCATCCCGAGACTAGTTTCCAATGAGCAGTTCTTC; CDR3 protein: CASSIPRLVSNEQFF
V gene: TRBV7-8; J gene: TRBJ2-7; clone size: .; D gene: TRBD2; CDR3 DNA: TGTGCCAGCAGCCAGGAATTAGCGGGGCAAACCTACGAGCAGTACTTC; CDR3 protein: CASSQELAGQTYEQYF
V gene: TRBV19; J gene: TRBJ2-4; clone size: .; D gene: .; CDR3 DNA: TGTGCCAGTAGTCCCGAGGCGGGGCCTTTAGCCAAAAACATTCAGTACTTC; CDR3 protein: CASSPEAGPLAKNIQYF
V gene: TRBV3-1/TRBV3-2; J gene: TRBJ1-4; clone size: .; D gene: .; CDR3 DNA: TGTGCCAGCAGAAATCAGGGGCCTAATGAAAAACTGTTTTTT; CDR3 protein: CASRNQGPNEKLFF
V gene: TRBV5-4; J gene: TRBJ2-1; clone size: .; D gene: TRBD2; CDR3 DNA: TGTGCCAGCAGAATGGGGAATAGCGGGGGGTCCTACAATGAGCAGTTCTTC; CDR3 protein: CASRMGNSGGSYNEQFF
V gene: TRBV6-6; J gene: TRBJ2-1; clone size: .; D gene: .; CDR3 DNA: TGTGCCAGCAGTTACCAAGTAGGGGTGAATGAGCAGTTCTTC; CDR3 protein: CASSYQVGVNEQFF
V gene: TRBV7-8; J gene: TRBJ1-4; clone size: .; D gene: TRBD1; CDR3 DNA: TGTGCCAGCAGCTTACGGCCTACAGGGGGGTTTGAAAAACTGTTTTTT; CDR3 protein: CASSLRPTGGFEKLFF
V gene: TRBV18; J gene: TRBJ2-4; clone size: .; D gene: .; CDR3 DNA: TGTGCCAGCTCACCGACAGTGCTCCTAGCCAAAAACATTCAGTACTTC; CDR3 protein: CASSPTVLLAKNIQYF
V gene: TRBV19; J gene: TRBJ1-6; clone size: .; D gene: TRBD1; CDR3 DNA: TGTGCCAGTAGTTTTACACAGACAGGGGGCATGTCACCCCTCCACTTT; CDR3 protein: CASSFTQTGGMSPLHF
V gene: TRBV4-1; J gene: TRBJ2-6; clone size: .; D gene: TRBD2; CDR3 DNA: TGCGCCAGCAGCGGGACGTCGGGAGGGAACTCTGGGGCCAACGTCCTGACTTTC; CDR3 protein: CASSGTSGGNSGANVLTF
V gene: TRBV18; J gene: TRBJ2-1; clone size: .; D gene: TRBD1; CDR3 DNA: TGTGCCAGCTCCCACGGGGGACAGGGGGGTGAGCAGTTCTTC; CDR3 protein: CASSHGGQGGEQFF
V gene: TRBV5-1; J gene: TRBJ1-6; clone size: .; D gene: .; CDR3 DNA: TGCGCCAGCAGCTTGGAACAGGGATCACCCCTCCACTTT; CDR3 protein: CASSLEQGSPLHF
V gene: TRBV6-5; J gene: TRBJ2-2; clone size: .; D gene: .; CDR3 DNA: TGTGCCAGCACCGAAACCCTGGGGGGCGGGGAGCTGTTTTTT; CDR3 protein: CASTETLGGGELFF
V gene: TRBV7-9; J gene: TRBJ1-1; clone size: .; D gene: .; CDR3 DNA: TGTGCCAGCAGCTTAAGGGGTAGCAGCCACACTGAAGCTTTCTTT; CDR3 protein: CASSLRGSSHTEAFF
V gene: TRBV7-9; J gene: TRBJ2-7; clone size: .; D gene: TRBD2; CDR3 DNA: TGTGCCAGCAGCCGGGATAGCGGGTACGAGCAGTACTTC; CDR3 protein: CASSRDSGYEQYF
V gene: TRBV29-1; J gene: TRBJ2-1; clone size: .; D gene: TRBD2; CDR3 DNA: TGCAGCGTTGTCCGGGGGGTGGACGGCGAGCAGTTCTTC; CDR3 protein: CSVVRGVDGEQFF
V gene: TRBV6-4; J gene: TRBJ2-6; clone size: few; D gene: .; CDR3 DNA: TGTGCCAGCAGTGACTCAGGGGGCTCTGGGGCCAACGTCCTGACTTTC; CDR3 protein: CASSDSGGSGANVLTF
V gene: TRBV12-5; J gene: TRBJ2-1; clone size: .; D gene: .; CDR3 DNA: TGTGCTAGTGGTTTGGGACTACCTACGAACAATGAGCAGTTCTTC; CDR3 protein: CASGLGLPTNNEQFF
V gene: TRBV27; J gene: TRBJ1-2; clone size: once; D gene: .; CDR3 DNA: TGTGCCAGCACCTCCCTCCCCGGGGGGAGCTATGGCTACACCTTC; CDR3 protein: CASTSLPGGSYGYTF
V gene: TRBV19; J gene: TRBJ2-1; clone size: .; D gene: TRBD2; CDR3 DNA: TGTGCCAGTAGCCCGGGACTAGAATACCGGTTCTTC; CDR3 protein: CASSPGLEYRFF
V gene: TRBV28; J gene: TRBJ1-4; clone size: once; D gene: TRBD1; CDR3 DNA: TGTGCCAGCAGTTCACGGGACAGGGGGACTAATGAAAAACTGTTTTTT; CDR3 protein: CASSSRDRGTNEKLFF
V gene: TRBV14; J gene: TRBJ1-2; clone size: .; D gene: .; CDR3 DNA: TGTGCCAGCAGCCAAGAACTACAGGGACGGGGTAACTATGGCTACACCTTC; CDR3 protein: CASSQELQGRGNYGYTF
V gene: TRBV2; J gene: TRBJ2-7; clone size: .; D gene: TRBD1; CDR3 DNA: TGTGCCAGCAGTGAGGACAGGGGGTACGAGCAGTACTTC; CDR3 protein: CASSEDRGYEQYF
V gene: TRBV12-5; J gene: TRBJ2-1; clone size: .; D gene: TRBD1; CDR3 DNA: TGTGCTAGTGGTTGGGACAGAACAAGTTGGGATGAGCAGTTCTTC; CDR3 protein: CASGWDRTSWDEQFF
V gene: TRBV7-2; J gene: TRBJ1-1; clone size: .; D gene: .; CDR3 DNA: TGTGCCAGCAGCTTAGGACAGGTCACTGAAGCTTTCTTT; CDR3 protein: CASSLGQVTEAFF
V gene: TRBV6-5; J gene: TRBJ1-2; clone size: .; D gene: TRBD1; CDR3 DNA: TGTGCCAGCAGTACGACAGGGAAGGGGAACTATGGCTACACCTTC; CDR3 protein: CASSTTGKGNYGYTF
V gene: TRBV9; J gene: TRBJ2-5; clone size: .; D gene: TRBD1; CDR3 DNA: TGTGCCAGCAGCCCCTATGGACAGGGTCAAGAGACCCAGTACTTC; CDR3 protein: CASSPYGQGQETQYF
V gene: TRBV7-2; J gene: TRBJ1-4; clone size: once; D gene: TRBD1; CDR3 DNA: TGTGCCAGCAGCTTAGGGACAGGGTATCGGAATGAAAAACTGTTTTTT; CDR3 protein: CASSLGTGYRNEKLFF
V gene: TRBV6-2/TRBV6-3; J gene: TRBJ1-1; clone size: .; D gene: .; CDR3 DNA: TGTGCCAGCAGTTACAGGAGGGAAGCTTTCTTT; CDR3 protein: CASSYRREAFF
V gene: TRBV5-1; J gene: TRBJ2-7; clone size: .; D gene: .; CDR3 DNA: TGCGCCAGCAGCCGACTGGCGGGGACTTCCTACGAGCAGTACTTC; CDR3 protein: CASSRLAGTSYEQYF
V gene: TRBV6-5; J gene: TRBJ2-5; clone size: few; D gene: .; CDR3 DNA: TGTGCCAGCAGTCCACTAGCTACCGTTGGGGAGACCCAGTACTTC; CDR3 protein: CASSPLATVGETQYF
V gene: TRBV27; J gene: TRBJ2-7; clone size: .; D gene: TRBD1; CDR3 DNA: TGTGCCAGCAGTACCGAGCAGGGGGCTAAATGGTACGAGCAGTACTTC; CDR3 protein: CASSTEQGAKWYEQYF
V gene: TRBV18; J gene: TRBJ1-1; clone size: .; D gene: .; CDR3 DNA: TGTGCCAGCTCACAGTCCTTCCAGGCCCCTGAAGCTTTCTTT; CDR3 protein: CASSQSFQAPEAFF
V gene: TRBV3-1/TRBV3-2; J gene: TRBJ1-4; clone size: .; D gene: .; CDR3 DNA: TGTGCCAGCACCAGCCAGGGGATGTGGGAAAAACTGTTTTTT; CDR3 protein: CASTSQGMWEKLFF
V gene: TRBV12-3/TRBV12-4; J gene: TRBJ1-1; clone size: .; D gene: .; CDR3 DNA: TGTGCCAGCAGTGGAACTTCGGACGGGAGGGCTTTCTTT; CDR3 protein: CASSGTSDGRAFF
V gene: TRBV4-2; J gene: TRBJ1-1; clone size: .; D gene: .; CDR3 DNA: TGTGCCAGCAGCCCAGCAATCACAGGGAACACTGAAGCTTTCTTT; CDR3 protein: CASSPAITGNTEAFF
V gene: TRBV4-1; J gene: TRBJ2-2; clone size: .; D gene: .; CDR3 DNA: TGCGCCAGCAGCCAAGATGAGCGGGCAGGGGGTTGGGCCGGGGAGCTGTTTTTT; CDR3 protein: CASSQDERAGGWAGELFF
V gene: TRBV4-1; J gene: TRBJ1-6; clone size: .; D gene: .; CDR3 DNA: TGCGCCAGCAGCCAAGCCCAAAGCGTAGACAGATATAATTCACCCCTCCACTTT; CDR3 protein: CASSQAQSVDRYNSPLHF
V gene: TRBV9; J gene: TRBJ1-6; clone size: .; D gene: .; CDR3 DNA: TGTGCCAGCAGCTTCGGCGGGACCTCTAATGATTCACCCCTCCACTTT; CDR3 protein: CASSFGGTSNDSPLHF
V gene: TRBV6-1; J gene: TRBJ2-3; clone size: .; D gene: TRBD2; CDR3 DNA: TGTGCCAGCAGTGTAATACTAGCGGGACGCACAGATACGCAGTATTTT; CDR3 protein: CASSVILAGRTDTQYF
V gene: TRBV7-2; J gene: TRBJ1-2; clone size: .; D gene: TRBD1; CDR3 DNA: TGTGCCAGCAGCTTATTTTGGGACAGAGCAGGTGGCTACACCTTC; CDR3 protein: CASSLFWDRAGGYTF
V gene: TRBV6-1; J gene: TRBJ1-6; clone size: .; D gene: .; CDR3 DNA: TGTGCCAGCAGTGAACGCCCCCCCAGGGTCCCTTATAATTCACCCCTCCACTTT; CDR3 protein: CASSERPPRVPYNSPLHF
V gene: TRBV30; J gene: TRBJ1-2; clone size: .; D gene: .; CDR3 DNA: TGTGCCTGGAGTGCCAGGGTGGACTATGGCTACACCTTC; CDR3 protein: CAWSARVDYGYTF
V gene: TRBV13; J gene: TRBJ2-7; clone size: .; D gene: .; CDR3 DNA: TGTGCCAGCAGCTTAGGGAGGGTCGCCGAGCAGTACTTC; CDR3 protein: CASSLGRVAEQYF
V gene: TRBV19; J gene: TRBJ1-1; clone size: .; D gene: .; CDR3 DNA: TGTGCCAGTAACAGGGAGACAGCTGCCTGGAACACTGAAGCTTTCTTT; CDR3 protein: CASNRETAAWNTEAFF
V gene: TRBV28; J gene: TRBJ2-7; clone size: once; D gene: TRBD2; CDR3 DNA: TGTGCCAGCAGTGCATCACTAGCGGGAGCCTACGAGCAGTACTTC; CDR3 protein: CASSASLAGAYEQYF
V gene: TRBV9; J gene: TRBJ1-3; clone size: .; D gene: .; CDR3 DNA: TGTGCCAGCAGCTCCCGAGAACAGTCACAGGGTTTAGGACTCTGGGGAAACACCATATATTTT; CDR3 protein: CASSSREQSQGLGLWGNTIYF
V gene: TRBV5-1; J gene: TRBJ2-2; clone size: .; D gene: .; CDR3 DNA: TGCGCCAGCAGCCTGGAGGGGGACGGGGAGCTGTTTTTT; CDR3 protein: CASSLEGDGELFF